Listed here is a single T cell receptor beta chain. This clone was seen a handful of times. Its antigen remains unidentified. The sample holds no much larger clone one base away, and base qualities are not on file. This specimen belongs to a study of glioma-infiltrating T cells after dendritic cell vaccination listed by TCRdb under 2016. Study-level background: The cohort comprised around 15 glioblastoma patients from Phase I and II dendritic cell vaccination trials, 9 newly diagnosed and 6 with recurrent disease. Patients received autologous tumor lysate-pulsed dendritic cell vaccination between the early 2000s and the early 2010s. The vaccine was prepared from monocyte-derived dendritic cells that were cultured for 6 to 7 days with IL-4 and GM-CSF and then pulsed overnight with autologous tumor lysate. Three intradermal dendritic cell vaccine injections were administered to patients at biweekly intervals in the arm below the axilla. In glioblastoma patients vaccinated with dendritic cells, deep sequencing of TCR beta CDR3 regions served to measure tumor-infiltrating lymphocyte content and to compare repertoires between tumor and blood. TCR sequencing metrics, including TIL content and tumor-blood repertoire overlap, were correlated with survival after dendritic cell vaccination.

Patients were selected on the basis of adequate residual fresh-frozen tumor tissue and more than two years of available survival data. None of the glioblastoma patients carried an isocitrate dehydrogenase mutation, although molecular status otherwise varied. PBMC were collected before vaccination, two weeks after the third vaccination, and at tumor progression when it occurred. The Qiagen DNeasy Blood extraction Kit was used to extract genomic DNA. The paper's findings and limits, for the study overall: The cohort was small and heterogeneous, only a few patients had full blood and tumor sets, and even fewer had initial-recurrent tumor pairs. No direct relationship between TCR clonality and survival was found, suggesting a diverse polyclonal response may matter. The three-group TCR overlap response model was described as speculative and requiring prospective validation. After dendritic cell vaccination, a higher estimated pretreatment TIL content predicted longer time to progression and longer overall survival.

TCRB CDR3 regions were amplified from 2 ug genomic DNA, or all available DNA if less, using the immunoSEQ assay. The multiplex PCR employed 60 forward primers targeting TCR V beta segments and 13 reverse primers targeting J beta segments. To estimate reads per starting template, synthetic control templates were spiked into each sample at limiting dilution. Reads of 87 bp were generated by sequencing on the Illumina HiSeq System. On the study's bioinformatics: PCR and sequencing errors were removed by merging closely related sequences with a nearest neighbor algorithm. TCR overlap was defined as the percentage of unique tumor TCR beta sequences that were also present in the same patient's peripheral blood. The immuneACCESS repertoire file appears here via TCRdb, limited to in-frame rearrangements. These files lack a portion of the clones; in checked studies, under half of the deficit traces to unresolved V genes, and the cause of the others is not known. V and J calls and clone size are given by that table; D and trimming were obtained from the DNA. The sample data list about 92,000 clones, and about nine tenths of these were observed just once. Around 14% of the sample is in the top ten clones.

The CDR3 contains 13 residues, cysteine and phenylalanine counted. Kept here is only the CDR3 DNA, which spans 39 bases and is read in frame from base 1. Via the germline V gene, CDR1 is SGHRS and CDR2 YFSETQ. V is pared back by 1 base and J by 8 bases, with 10 bases lying between the germline termini. This material consisted of blood, taken before dendritic cell vaccination. This chain joins TRBV5-1 to TRBJ2-1; the D region possibly corresponds to TRBD1 (5 bases align). The receptor's source is a human donor with glioblastoma. The CDR3 corresponds to CASSLLQGYEQFF. The DNA sequence is as follows: TGCGCCAGCAGCTTGTTGCAGGGCTATGAGCAGTTCTTC.